The rows below give T cell receptor beta chains drawn from one sample of a study of CD8 T cells in Susac syndrome. TCRdb recomputed calls from the immunoSEQ multiplex PCR reads with MiXCR, one row per CDR3 protein. Of nearly 200,000 distinct CDR3 sequences detected, nearly 95% appear once; the ten largest clones hold approximately 0.097%. Sequencing was done on a sample of CD4+ T cells from PBMCs. The source of these receptors is a human donor with multiple sclerosis. The CDR3 runs from the conserved cysteine through the conserved F or W. The order of the fields is V gene, J gene, clone size, D gene, CDR3 DNA, CDR3 protein. D genes are given only for firm matches. Not every row has a clone size; where given, it reads once, few, many or a size class.

TRBV20-1,TRBJ2-1,.,TRBD2,TGCAGTGCTACACAGGGCGGGAGGGCTAATGAGCAGTTCTTC,CSATQGGRANEQFF
TRBV7-8,TRBJ2-3,.,TRBD1,TGTGCCAGCAGCCCCCGGACAGGACGGACGCAGTATTTT,CASSPRTGRTQYF
TRBV2,TRBJ1-1,.,.,TGTGCCAGCAGTGTGGCTGAGAACACTGAAGCTTTCTTT,CASSVAENTEAFF
TRBV29-1,TRBJ2-7,once,.,TGCAGCGTTGCGAAGTCGGAATACGAGCAGTACTTC,CSVAKSEYEQYF
TRBV29-1,TRBJ2-3,.,TRBD1,TGCAGCGTTGACGAGGGGGCCACAGATACGCAGTATTTT,CSVDEGATDTQYF
TRBV9,TRBJ2-1,.,.,TGTGCCAGCAGCGTAGACTATTACAATGAGCAGTTCTTC,CASSVDYYNEQFF
TRBV24-1,TRBJ2-3,.,.,TGTGCCACCAGTGAAAGACTAGACCCGCAGTATTTT,CATSERLDPQYF
TRBV7-9,TRBJ2-1,.,.,TGTGCCAGCAGCCCGGGGACAAAGCCCAATGAGCAGTTCTTC,CASSPGTKPNEQFF
TRBV20-1,TRBJ2-3,.,.,TGCAGTGCTACCACGGGCACCGGGGATACGCAGTATTTT,CSATTGTGDTQYF
TRBV12-3/TRBV12-4,TRBJ1-1,.,TRBD1,TGTGCCAGCAGGAACCGGGACAGGGATAACACTGAAGCTTTCTTT,CASRNRDRDNTEAFF
TRBV30,TRBJ2-1,.,.,TGTGCCTGGACCCCGGCCGGCAGAAAGCAGTTCTTC,CAWTPAGRKQFF
TRBV20-1,TRBJ2-3,.,TRBD2,TGCAGTGCTGGACTAGCGGGAGCCGATACGCAGTATTTT,CSAGLAGADTQYF
TRBV14,TRBJ2-5,.,.,TGTGCCAGCAGCCAAGAGCTGGAGAACGATAATAAACCCCTCACTGTGCGCGAGACCCAGTACTTC,CASSQELENDNKPLTVRETQYF
TRBV3-1,TRBJ1-1,.,.,TGTGCCAGCAGCCAACGAGACAGGTCCACTGAAGCTTTCTTT,CASSQRDRSTEAFF
TRBV7-9,TRBJ1-2,once,.,TGTGCCAGCAGCCCCCGCGGGACCTTTATGAATGGCTACACCTTC,CASSPRGTFMNGYTF
TRBV24-1,TRBJ2-5,.,TRBD2,TGTGCCACCAGTGATCCGAGGGAGGGTGGAGAGACCCAGTACTTC,CATSDPREGGETQYF
TRBV20-1,TRBJ2-1,once,TRBD2,TGCAGTGCCAGCGGGAGAATGTACAATGAGCAGTTCTTC,CSASGRMYNEQFF
TRBV4-1,TRBJ2-7,.,TRBD1,TGCGCCAGCAGCCAAGAAGTGACAGGGGCGTTGATGTACGAGCAGTACTTC,CASSQEVTGALMYEQYF
TRBV20-1,TRBJ2-5,.,TRBD1,TGCAGTGCTAGGACAGGGGGCTTTGGGGAGACCCAGTACTTC,CSARTGGFGETQYF
TRBV5-1,TRBJ2-2,.,.,TGCGCCAGCAGCGTCCAACTGAACACCGGGGAGCTGTTTTTT,CASSVQLNTGELFF
TRBV7-2,TRBJ2-7,.,.,TGTGCCAGCGTATGGGGCAGGGGACCCCGAGAGCAGTACTTC,CASVWGRGPREQYF
TRBV7-9,TRBJ2-1,.,.,TGTGCCGGCACCAATGAGCAGTTCTTC,CAGTNEQFF
TRBV4-2,TRBJ2-7,.,.,TGTGCCAGCAGCCAAGATACAAGGGGCGAGCAGTACTTC,CASSQDTRGEQYF
TRBV4-1,TRBJ2-1,.,TRBD2,TGCGCCAGCAGCCTCAACCCCACTAGCGGGATTAATGAGCAGTTCTTC,CASSLNPTSGINEQFF
TRBV25-1,TRBJ1-2,.,.,TGTGCCAGCAGTCCCGGCAGGGCGCTACGTTGGAACTATGGCTACACCTTC,CASSPGRALRWNYGYTF
TRBV20-1,TRBJ1-1,.,TRBD1,TGCAGTGCGGGGCCAGGGGGCAGGGAAACTGAAGCTTTCTTT,CSAGPGGRETEAFF
TRBV20-1,TRBJ2-3,.,TRBD1,TGCAGTGCTATAAGACAGGGAAACACAGATACGCAGTATTTT,CSAIRQGNTDTQYF
TRBV19,TRBJ1-5,.,TRBD1,TGTGCCAGCGCAGACAGGGAGAATCAGCCCCAGCATTTT,CASADRENQPQHF
TRBV18,TRBJ1-5,.,TRBD1,TGTGCCAGCTCACCAATCGCCGGGACAGGGGATAATCAGCCCCAGCATTTT,CASSPIAGTGDNQPQHF
TRBV11-2,TRBJ1-1,.,.,TGTGCCAGCAGCTACCAGGGAGCCCGAATGAACACTGAAGCTTTCTTT,CASSYQGARMNTEAFF
TRBV5-6,TRBJ2-5,.,.,TGTGCCAGCAGCTTGGGACAGTCCCAAGAGACCCAGTACTTC,CASSLGQSQETQYF
TRBV30,TRBJ2-3,once,.,TGTGCCTGGAGTGTAAGAGCCACAGATACGCAGTATTTT,CAWSVRATDTQYF
TRBV27,TRBJ2-5,.,TRBD1,TGTGCCAGCAGTGGGATTGGACAGGTTGGGACCCAGTACTTC,CASSGIGQVGTQYF
TRBV29-1,TRBJ2-1,.,TRBD2,TGCAGCGTTGATACTAGCGGGGGGCCAGGTGAGCAGTTCTTC,CSVDTSGGPGEQFF
TRBV29-1,TRBJ1-2,.,.,TGCAGCGCCCAGGTTAACTATGGCTACACCTTC,CSAQVNYGYTF
TRBV5-4,TRBJ2-1,once,.,TGTGCCAGCAGCGACCCGGCCTTTGAGCAGTTCTTC,CASSDPAFEQFF
TRBV9,TRBJ1-2,.,.,TGTGCCAGCAGCGTAGTACAGGGCTTCGGCTACACCTTC,CASSVVQGFGYTF
TRBV20-1,TRBJ2-3,.,.,TGCAGTGCTACCGAGCCCCGGTTCACAGATACGCAGTATTTT,CSATEPRFTDTQYF
TRBV20-1,TRBJ2-7,.,.,TGCAGTGTTAGGGCCCACTACGAGCAGTACTTC,CSVRAHYEQYF
TRBV9,TRBJ2-2,.,.,TGTGCCAGCAGCGTAGATTGGGGGAACACCGGGGAGCTGTTTTTT,CASSVDWGNTGELFF
TRBV15,TRBJ1-5,.,.,TGTGCCACCAGCAGAGATCGGTTGGGCCAGCCCCAGCATTTT,CATSRDRLGQPQHF
TRBV30,TRBJ2-7,.,.,TGTGCCTGGAACGGGGGAAACTACGAGCAGTACTTC,CAWNGGNYEQYF
TRBV9,TRBJ1-2,.,.,TGTGCCAGCGGATCGGACAGTTACTATGGCTACACCTTC,CASGSDSYYGYTF
TRBV5-6,TRBJ1-5,.,.,TGTGCCAGCAGCTTGAGGTTTCAGCCCCAGCATTTT,CASSLRFQPQHF
TRBV5-1,TRBJ1-1,.,.,TGCGCCAGCAGCTTGGATTCTGGGGCGGTTGAAGCTTTCTTT,CASSLDSGAVEAFF
TRBV11-2,TRBJ2-2,.,.,TGTGCCAGCAGCTTAATTGCTAGTCAGGGCACCGGGGAGCTGTTTTTT,CASSLIASQGTGELFF
TRBV30,TRBJ1-1,once,.,TGTGCCTGGAGTGAAAGGGCGTACGGGAACACTGAAGCTTTCTTT,CAWSERAYGNTEAFF
TRBV6-2/TRBV6-3,TRBJ1-5,.,.,TGTGCCGCTCGGGGCCGATTCAATCAGCCCCAGCATTTT,CAARGRFNQPQHF
TRBV11-2,TRBJ2-7,.,.,TGTGCCAGCAGCTTAGGACGGGACCACTACGAGCAGTACTTC,CASSLGRDHYEQYF
TRBV12-3/TRBV12-4,TRBJ1-2,.,.,TGTGCCAGCAGCCCCCGGGGGTTAGGGGACATTTATGGCTACACCTTC,CASSPRGLGDIYGYTF
TRBV9,TRBJ2-2,once,.,TGTGCCAGCAGCGTATCGGGTAGTGGTACAGCCACCGGGGAGCTGTTTTTT,CASSVSGSGTATGELFF
TRBV6-1,TRBJ2-1,.,TRBD2,TGTGCCAGCAGCTTGAGCGGGAGCCCGACCTACAATGAGCAGTTCTTC,CASSLSGSPTYNEQFF
TRBV3-1,TRBJ2-7,.,.,TGTGCCAGCAGCCAGAACGAGGGAAGGGGCTACGAGCAGTACTTC,CASSQNEGRGYEQYF
TRBV24-1,TRBJ2-3,.,TRBD2,TGTGCCACCAGTGATTCTCCTAGCGGGGGGCGAGATACGCAGTATTTT,CATSDSPSGGRDTQYF
TRBV29-1,TRBJ1-1,.,.,TGCAGCGCCAGGGAGGTGTGGACTGAAGCTTTCTTT,CSAREVWTEAFF
TRBV19,TRBJ2-1,once,TRBD2,TGTGCCAGTAGTATGGCGGGAGACGTGAATGAGCAGTTCTTC,CASSMAGDVNEQFF
TRBV5-1,TRBJ2-3,.,TRBD1,TGCGCCAGCACCACACGGGGACAGGGGCCCACAGATACGCAGTATTTT,CASTTRGQGPTDTQYF
TRBV15,TRBJ2-2,.,TRBD1,TGTGCCACCAGCAGAGTTCCAGGGGGAGTCTACACCGGGGAGCTGTTTTTT,CATSRVPGGVYTGELFF
TRBV29-1,TRBJ2-1,.,.,TGCAGCGTTAGAAGCTCCCCGGGCTCCTACAATGAGCAGTTCTTC,CSVRSSPGSYNEQFF
TRBV6-5,TRBJ2-7,.,.,TGTGCCAGCCGCGGACGCTCCTACGAGCAGTACTTC,CASRGRSYEQYF